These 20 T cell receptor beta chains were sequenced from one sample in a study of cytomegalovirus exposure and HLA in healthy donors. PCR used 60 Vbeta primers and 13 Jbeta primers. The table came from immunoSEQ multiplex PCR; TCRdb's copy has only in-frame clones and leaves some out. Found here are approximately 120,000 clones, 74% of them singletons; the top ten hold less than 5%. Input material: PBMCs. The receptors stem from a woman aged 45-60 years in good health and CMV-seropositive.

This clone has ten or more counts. The chain's CDR3 is CASSSRGLRGRLGNTIYF. CDR3 in DNA: TGTGCCAGCAGCTCTAGGGGGCTGCGAGGGAGGCTTGGAAACACCATATATTTT. V is TRBV7-9 and J is TRBJ1-3, with 7 bases fitting TRBD1. Germline V gives CDR1 SEHNR, CDR2 FQNEAQ (reference sequence). The junction had 15 bases not matched to a gene; V was cut back by 4 bases and J by 3 bases. This CDR3 has 18 residues.

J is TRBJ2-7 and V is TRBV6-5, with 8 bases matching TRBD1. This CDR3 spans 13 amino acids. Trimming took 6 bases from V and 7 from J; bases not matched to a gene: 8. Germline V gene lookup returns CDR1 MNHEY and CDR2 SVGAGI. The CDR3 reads CASRYHDRGEQYF. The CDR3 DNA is TGTGCCAGCAGATACCACGACAGGGGAGAGCAGTACTTC.

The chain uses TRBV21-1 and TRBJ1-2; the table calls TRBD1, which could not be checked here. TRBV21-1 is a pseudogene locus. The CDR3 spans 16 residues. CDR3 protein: CASSKKGQETDYGYTF. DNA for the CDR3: TGTGCCAGCAGCAAAAAGGGTCAGGAGACAGACTATGGCTACACCTTC.

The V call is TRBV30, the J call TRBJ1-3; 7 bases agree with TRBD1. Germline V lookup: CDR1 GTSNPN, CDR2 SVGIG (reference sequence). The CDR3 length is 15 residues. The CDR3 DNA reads TGTGCACATTACGGGGGCAGGGGGTCTAGAAACACCATATATTTT. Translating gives CAHYGGRGSRNTIYF.

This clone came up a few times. The CDR3 loop reads CASSYGQGGHQPQHF. In DNA, the CDR3 is TGTGCCAGCAGCTATGGACAGGGGGGGCATCAGCCCCAGCATTTT. The J gene is TRBJ1-5, the V gene TRBV7-8; 10 nucleotides match TRBD1. The trim removed 4 bases at V and 5 bases at J, leaving 5 bases unmatched. This CDR3 contains 15 residues. Per germline, CDR1 SGHVS and CDR2 FQNEAQ.

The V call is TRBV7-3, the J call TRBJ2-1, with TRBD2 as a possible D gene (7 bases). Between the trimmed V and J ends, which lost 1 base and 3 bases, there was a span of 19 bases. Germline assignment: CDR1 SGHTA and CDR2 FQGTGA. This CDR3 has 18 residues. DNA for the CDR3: TGTGCCAGCAGCTTAAAAGGACGATCGGGGGGACACTACAATGAGCAGTTCTTC. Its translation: CASSLKGRSGGHYNEQFF.

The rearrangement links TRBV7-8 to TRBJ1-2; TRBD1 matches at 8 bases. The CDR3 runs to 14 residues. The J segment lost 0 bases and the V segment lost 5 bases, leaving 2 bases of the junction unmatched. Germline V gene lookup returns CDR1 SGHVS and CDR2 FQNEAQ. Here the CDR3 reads CASSQGAPNYGYTF. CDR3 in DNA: TGTGCCAGCAGCCAGGGGGCGCCTAACTATGGCTACACCTTC.

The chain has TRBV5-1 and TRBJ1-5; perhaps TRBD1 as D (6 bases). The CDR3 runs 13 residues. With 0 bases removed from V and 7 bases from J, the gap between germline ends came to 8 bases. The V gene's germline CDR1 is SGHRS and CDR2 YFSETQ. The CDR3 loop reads CASSLDRDQPQHF. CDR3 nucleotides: TGCGCCAGCAGCTTGGACAGGGACCAGCCCCAGCATTTT.

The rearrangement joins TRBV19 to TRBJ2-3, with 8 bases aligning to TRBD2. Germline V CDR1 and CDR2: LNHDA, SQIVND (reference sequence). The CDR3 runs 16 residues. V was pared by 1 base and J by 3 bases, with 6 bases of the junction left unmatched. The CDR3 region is CASSIAGGRQTDTQYF. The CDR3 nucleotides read TGTGCCAGTAGTATAGCCGGCGGGAGGCAAACAGATACGCAGTATTTT.

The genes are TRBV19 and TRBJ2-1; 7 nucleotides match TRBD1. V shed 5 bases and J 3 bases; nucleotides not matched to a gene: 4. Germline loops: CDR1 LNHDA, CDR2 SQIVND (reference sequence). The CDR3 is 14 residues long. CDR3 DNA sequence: TGTGCCAGTAGTCTACAGGGGATCTACAATGAGCAGTTCTTC. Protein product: CASSLQGIYNEQFF.

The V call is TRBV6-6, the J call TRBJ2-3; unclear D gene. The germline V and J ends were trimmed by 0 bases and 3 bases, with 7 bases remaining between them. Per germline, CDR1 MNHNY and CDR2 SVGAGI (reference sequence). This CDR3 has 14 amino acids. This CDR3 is CASSYSAVTDTQYF. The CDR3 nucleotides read TGTGCCAGCAGTTACTCGGCTGTAACAGATACGCAGTATTTT.

The DNA of the CDR3 is TGTGCCAGCAGTTTCGGGGGTATCGATTCACCCCTCCACTTT. Its protein is CASSFGGIDSPLHF. The chain employs TRBV28 and TRBJ1-6, with D tentatively TRBD1 (5 bases). V lost 3 bases and J lost 8, with 11 bases in between. CDR3 length equals 14 residues. Germline V lookup: CDR1 MDHEN, CDR2 SYDVKM.

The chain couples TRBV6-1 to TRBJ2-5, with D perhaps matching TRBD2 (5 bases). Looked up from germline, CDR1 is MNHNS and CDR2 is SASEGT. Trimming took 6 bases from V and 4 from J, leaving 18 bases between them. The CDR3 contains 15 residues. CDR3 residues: CASSPGLPPGETQYF. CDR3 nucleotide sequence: TGTGCCAGCAGCCCAGGACTTCCCCCTGGAGAGACCCAGTACTTC.

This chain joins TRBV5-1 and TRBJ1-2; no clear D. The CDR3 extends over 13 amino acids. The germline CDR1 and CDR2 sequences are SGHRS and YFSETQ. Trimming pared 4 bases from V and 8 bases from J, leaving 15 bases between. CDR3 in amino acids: CASSPEGRTGYTF. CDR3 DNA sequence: TGCGCCAGCAGCCCAGAGGGCCGGACCGGCTACACCTTC.

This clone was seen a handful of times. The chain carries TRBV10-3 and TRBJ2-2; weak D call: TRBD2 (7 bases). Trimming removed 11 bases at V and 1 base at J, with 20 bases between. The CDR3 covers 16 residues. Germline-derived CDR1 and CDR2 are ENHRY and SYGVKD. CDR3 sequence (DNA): TGTGCCTTTTGGGGAGGGGGGCACAAGAACACCGGGGAGCTGTTTTTT. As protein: CAFWGGGHKNTGELFF.

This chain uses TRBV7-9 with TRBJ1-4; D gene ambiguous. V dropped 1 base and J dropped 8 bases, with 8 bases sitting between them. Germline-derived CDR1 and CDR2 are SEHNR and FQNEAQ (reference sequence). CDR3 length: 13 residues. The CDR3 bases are TGTGCCAGCAGCTTAGGTTTGGGCGAAAAACTGTTTTTT. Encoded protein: CASSLGLGEKLFF.

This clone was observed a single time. CDR3 amino acids: CASSLSRGTGGAFF. The CDR3 DNA reads TGTGCCAGCAGCTTAAGTCGGGGAACAGGAGGGGCTTTCTTT. The J gene is TRBJ1-1, the V gene TRBV7-3, with D perhaps matching TRBD1 (5 bases). This CDR3 is 14 amino acids long. In germline, CDR1 is SGHTA, CDR2 FQGTGA. V dropped 1 base and J dropped 11 bases, with 17 bases sitting between them.

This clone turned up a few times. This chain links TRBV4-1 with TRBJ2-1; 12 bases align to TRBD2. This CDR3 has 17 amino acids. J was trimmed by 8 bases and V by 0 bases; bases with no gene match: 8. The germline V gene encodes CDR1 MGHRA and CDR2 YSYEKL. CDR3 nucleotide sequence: TGCGCCAGCAGCCAAGATAAGGCTAGCGGGGGGGGGTATGAGCAGTTCTTC. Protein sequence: CASSQDKASGGGYEQFF.

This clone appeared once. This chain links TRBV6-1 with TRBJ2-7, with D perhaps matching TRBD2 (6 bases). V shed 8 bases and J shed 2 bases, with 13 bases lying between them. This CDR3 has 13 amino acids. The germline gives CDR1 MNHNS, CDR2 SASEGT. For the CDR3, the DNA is TGTGCCAGCCGGGGAGGCAGCCCCTACGAGCAGTACTTC. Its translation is CASRGGSPYEQYF.

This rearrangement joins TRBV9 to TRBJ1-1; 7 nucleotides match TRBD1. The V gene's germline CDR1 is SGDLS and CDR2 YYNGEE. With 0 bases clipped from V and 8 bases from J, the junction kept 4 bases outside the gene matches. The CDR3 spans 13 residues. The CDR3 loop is CASSVGRGREAFF. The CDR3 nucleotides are TGTGCCAGCAGCGTAGGAAGGGGGCGGGAAGCTTTCTTT. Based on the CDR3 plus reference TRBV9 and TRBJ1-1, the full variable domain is DSGVTQTPKHLITATGQRVTLRCSPRSGDLSVYWYQQSLDQGLQFLIQYYNGEERAKGNILERFSAQQFPDLHSELNLSSLELGDSALYFCASSVGRGREAFFGQGTRLTVV.